This TCR beta chain derives from a study of T cell changes during pregnancy in multiple sclerosis. Here immunoSEQ multiplex PCR was the method, and the copy in TCRdb shows in-frame clones only, minus some. The data hold about 38,000 clones, with 75% to 95% observed a single time. The material was CD4+ T cells from peripheral blood mononuclear cells, obtained in the third trimester of pregnancy. This receptor was taken from a female donor in good health, enrolled as a control in a pregnancy study.

The CDR3 region is CSVLTGSETQYF. The CDR3 region has the DNA TGCAGCGTCCTGACAGGGTCTGAGACCCAGTACTTC. The rearrangement uses TRBV29-1 and TRBJ2-5, with 7 bases matching TRBD1. The CDR3 is made up of 12 amino acids. Germline V gene lookup returns CDR1 SQVTM and CDR2 ANQGSEA. V lost 6 bases, J lost 5 bases, and 6 bases stayed unmatched.